This T cell receptor beta chain appears in the sequencing data of a study of vaccination and CD4 T cells after COVID-19 (dated by TCRdb to between 2022 and 2023). Describing the broader study: Convalescent patients had a positive SARS-CoV-2 result on nasal swab PCR, and of these patients, nine had mild disease and one had severe disease. The time from the second vaccine dose to post-vaccine blood sampling had a median of roughly 70 days and ranged from about 12 to 250 days. The convalescent cohort included six males and four females, with two Hispanic individuals, seven Caucasians, two Asians and one multiracial person. Control cultures used a CEFX viral epitope pool as positive control, an HIV-1 Nef peptide pool as negative control, or no peptide. For stimulating the cultures, overlapping spike peptide pools were used, derived from SARS-CoV-2 as well as from the common cold coronaviruses HCoV-NL63, HCoV-OC43 and HCoV-229E. In 10 COVID-19 convalescent patients and a few infection-naive healthy vaccine recipients, the spike-specific CD4+ TCR repertoire before mRNA vaccination was compared with the repertoire after mRNA vaccination. Post-COVID blood samples from convalescent patients were collected a median of 101 days after diagnosis, with a range of about 35 to 161 days. Participants got two doses of the Pfizer-BioNTech BNT162b2 vaccine (n=8) or two doses of the Moderna mRNA-1273 vaccine (n=2). Study-wide conclusions, independent of this receptor: Among convalescent patients, a median about 86% of the SARS-CoV-2-reactive clones seen after vaccination appeared only after vaccination, which suggests priming specific to the vaccine. In convalescent patients, nearly all vaccine-specific clones (304 of 307) were found to be mono-reactive for SARS-CoV-2 spike rather than cross-reactive with common cold coronaviruses. The median count of SARS-CoV-2-reactive clonotypes went up from approximately 20 after infection to about 41 after vaccination, although the change was not significant. Only a relatively small number of convalescent patients were included in the study, and early timepoints following natural infection were not analyzed.

The CDR3 runs 14 residues from the cysteine to the phenylalanine. The entry retains the CDR3 DNA only, 42 bases that are in frame from base 1. Taken from the germline V gene, the CDR1 and CDR2 loops are MDHEN and SYDVKM. Between the V and J ends, shortened by 4 bases and 4 bases respectively, the junction contains 13 bases. Per the publication, the treatment or condition label means: approximately 9-day PBMC culture with coronavirus spike peptide pools or control peptides (ViraFEST assay). The study used the ViraFEST assay, which expanded antigen-specific T cells with peptide pools and then identified expanded clonotypes by TCR sequencing. The convalescent patients' positive SARS-CoV-2 PCR tests fell between March and December 2020, which was before the Alpha, Beta and Delta variants emerged in the United States. Each well held 2.2 million or so PBMCs cultured with approximately 10 ug/ml peptide pools in IMDM containing roughly 5% human AB serum and 9 to 10 IU/ml IL-2. On days 3 and 7, half of the culture medium was replaced with fresh IL-2-containing medium. After about nine days of culture, CD4+ T cells were isolated by negative selection with the EasySep CD4+ T cell isolation kit. Ficoll-Paque Plus gradient centrifugation was used to isolate PBMCs from whole blood, and the isolated PBMCs were then either used fresh or cryopreserved at -140C. Triplicate wells were generally used for each culture condition.

The method behind the library was PCR. DNA from cultured CD4+ T cells was subjected to TCR sequencing with the Oncomine TCR Beta short-read assay at the Johns Hopkins FTIC core. The QIAamp micro DNA kit was used to extract genomic DNA from the cultured CD4+ T cells. Oncomine TCR Beta libraries from cultured CD4+ T cells were pooled using unique dual indexes and sequenced on an Illumina iSeq 100. In the original analysis: Non-productive sequences were removed, and CDR3s that did not start with C, did not end with F or W, or were shorter than 7 amino acids were discarded. Antigen-specific clonotypes were identified with the MANAFEST web application by comparing peptide-stimulated wells with reference and other culture wells. To be called positive, a clone needed an FDR below 0.05, an odds ratio above 5, and a productive frequency above 0.1% in at least two of three replicate wells. Cross-reactive clonotypes were defined as significantly expanded in both SARS-CoV-2 spike wells and at least one common cold coronavirus spike condition. Similarity between CDR3 sequences was evaluated in R version 3.6.1 using Levenshtein distances (stringdist) and unrooted phylogenetic trees (ape). The public sequencing data were trimmed at Q25 with fastp and processed into clonotypes with MiXCR by TCRdb, which kept only in-frame beta chains. Each record represents a unique CDR3 protein, reported with the most common genes and DNA among its rows. The authors' filters were not applied to this entry. This sample holds about 20,000 distinct CDR3 sequences; 55% were observed only once. Around a sixth of the sample rests with the top ten.

About this clonotype itself: What antigen it recognizes has not been identified. No base qualities exist here, and no much larger clone lies one base off it.

This sequence uses TRBV28 and TRBJ1-2; no D segment can be confidently identified. This clonotype originated in a human donor who had recovered from COVID-19. Sequencing was carried out using CD4+ T cells from blood, cultured in vitro. The CDR3 is CASSSNRGSYGYTF. Read as DNA, the sequence is TGTGCCAGCAGTTCCAACCGAGGGAGCTATGGCTACACCTTC.